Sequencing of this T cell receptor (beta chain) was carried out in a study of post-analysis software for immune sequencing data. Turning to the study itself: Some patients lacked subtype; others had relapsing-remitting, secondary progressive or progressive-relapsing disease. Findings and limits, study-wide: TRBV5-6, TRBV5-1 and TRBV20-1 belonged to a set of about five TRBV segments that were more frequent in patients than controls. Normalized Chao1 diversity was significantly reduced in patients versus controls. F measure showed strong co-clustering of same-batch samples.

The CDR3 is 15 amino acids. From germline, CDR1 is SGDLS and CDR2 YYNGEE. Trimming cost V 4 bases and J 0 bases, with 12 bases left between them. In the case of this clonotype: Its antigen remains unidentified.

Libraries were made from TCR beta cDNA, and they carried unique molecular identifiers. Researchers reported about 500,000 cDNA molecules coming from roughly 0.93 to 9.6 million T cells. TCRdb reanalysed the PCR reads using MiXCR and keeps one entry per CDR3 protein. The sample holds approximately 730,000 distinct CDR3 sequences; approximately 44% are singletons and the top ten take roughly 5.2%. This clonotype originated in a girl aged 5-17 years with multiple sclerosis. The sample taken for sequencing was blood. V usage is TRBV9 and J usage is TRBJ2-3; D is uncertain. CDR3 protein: CASSFQSGSTDTQYF. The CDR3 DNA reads TGTGCCAGCAGCTTCCAATCGGGTAGCACAGATACGCAGTATTTT.